This record concerns one TCR beta chain sequence. As yet, its antigen is unknown. Some clones are missing from TCRdb's copy, which holds only in-frame ones; the method was immunoSEQ multiplex PCR. The profile covers about 86,000 clones, with approximately 89% appearing a single time and about 5.2% taken by the ten largest. The record originates from a study of T cell responses to AZD1222 COVID-19 vaccine. Broader study findings: Reportedly, nearly half the spike-specific TCRs target unmutated variant regions. After the peak T cell response, and only then, were repertoires sampled.

V lost 4 bases and J 0 bases, leaving 12 bases between the germline ends. Germline CDR1 and CDR2: SQVTM and ANQGSEA. CDR3 length equals 14 residues. V usage is TRBV29-1 and J usage is TRBJ1-1; no definite D call. Sequencing was performed on peripheral blood, taken 28 days after the second AZD1222 dose. The TCR originated in an adult who received the AZD1222 COVID-19 vaccine. The CDR3 bases are TGCAGCGTTGTTGGACGGCTAATGAACACTGAAGCTTTCTTT. Translating gives CSVVGRLMNTEAFF.